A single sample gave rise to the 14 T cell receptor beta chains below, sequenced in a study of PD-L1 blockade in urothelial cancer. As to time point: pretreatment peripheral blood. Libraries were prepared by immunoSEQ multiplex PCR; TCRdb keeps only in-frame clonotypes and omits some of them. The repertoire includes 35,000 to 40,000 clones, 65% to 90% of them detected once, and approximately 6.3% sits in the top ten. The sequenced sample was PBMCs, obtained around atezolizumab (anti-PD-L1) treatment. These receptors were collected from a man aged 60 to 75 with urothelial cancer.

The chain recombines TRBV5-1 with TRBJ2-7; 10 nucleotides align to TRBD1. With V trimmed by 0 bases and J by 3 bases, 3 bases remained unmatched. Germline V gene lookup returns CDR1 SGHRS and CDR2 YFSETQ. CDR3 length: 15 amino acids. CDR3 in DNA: TGCGCCAGCAGCTTGGCCGGACAGGGGGTCTACGAGCAGTACTTC. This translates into CASSLAGQGVYEQYF.

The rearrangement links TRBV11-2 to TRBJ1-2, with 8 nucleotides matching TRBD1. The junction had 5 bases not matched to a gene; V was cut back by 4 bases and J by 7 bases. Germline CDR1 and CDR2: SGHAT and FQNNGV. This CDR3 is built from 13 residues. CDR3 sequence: CASSSTGARGYTF. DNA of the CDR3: TGTGCCAGCAGCTCGACAGGGGCGCGTGGCTACACCTTC.

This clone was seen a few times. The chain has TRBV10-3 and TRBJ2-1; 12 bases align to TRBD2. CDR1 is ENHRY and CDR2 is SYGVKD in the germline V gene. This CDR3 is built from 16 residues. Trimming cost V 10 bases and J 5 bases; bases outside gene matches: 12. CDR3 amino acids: CATSRTSGDIHNEQFF. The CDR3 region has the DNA TGTGCCACGAGTAGGACTAGCGGGGACATCCACAATGAGCAGTTCTTC.

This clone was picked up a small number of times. CDR3 protein: CASIPNMPRTEAFF. The CDR3 nucleotides are TGTGCCAGCATCCCTAATATGCCGCGCACTGAAGCTTTCTTT. The chain combines TRBV2 with TRBJ1-1; the D is unclear. V gave up 7 bases and J gave up 4 bases, with 16 bases separating them. The germline CDR1 and CDR2 sequences are SNHLY and FYNNEI. The length of the CDR3 is 14 residues.

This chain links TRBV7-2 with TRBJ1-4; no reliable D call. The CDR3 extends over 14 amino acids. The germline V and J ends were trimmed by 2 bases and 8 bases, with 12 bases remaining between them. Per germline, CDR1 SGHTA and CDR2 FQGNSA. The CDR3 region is CASSLLTREEKLFF. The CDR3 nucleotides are TGTGCCAGCAGCTTATTGACGAGGGAGGAAAAACTGTTTTTT.

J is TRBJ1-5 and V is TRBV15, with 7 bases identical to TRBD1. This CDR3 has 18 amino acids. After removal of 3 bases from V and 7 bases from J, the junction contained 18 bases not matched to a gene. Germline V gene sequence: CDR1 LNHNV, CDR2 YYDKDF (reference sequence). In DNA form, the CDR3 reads TGTGCCACCAGCAGTAGCAGAGATAAGGGGGCGGTAAGGCAGCCCCAGCATTTT. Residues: CATSSSRDKGAVRQPQHF. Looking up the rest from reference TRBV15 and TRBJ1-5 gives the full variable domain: DAMVIQNPRYQVTQFGKPVTLSCSQTLNHNVMYWYQQKSSQAPKLLFHYYDKDFNNEADTPDNFQSRRPNTSFCFLDIRSPGLGDTAMYLCATSSSRDKGAVRQPQHFGDGTRLSIL.

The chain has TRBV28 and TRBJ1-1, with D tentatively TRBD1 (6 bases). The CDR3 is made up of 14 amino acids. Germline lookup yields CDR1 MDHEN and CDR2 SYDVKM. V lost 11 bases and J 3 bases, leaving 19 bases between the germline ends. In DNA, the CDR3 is TGTGCCGCAAGAGACCGATACAGGGACACTGAAGCTTTCTTT. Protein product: CAARDRYRDTEAFF.

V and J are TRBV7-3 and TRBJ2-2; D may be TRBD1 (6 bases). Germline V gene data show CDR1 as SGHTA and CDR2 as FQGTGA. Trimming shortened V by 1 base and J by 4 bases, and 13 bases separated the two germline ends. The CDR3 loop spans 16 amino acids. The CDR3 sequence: CASSLMGQPATGELFF. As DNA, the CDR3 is TGTGCCAGCAGCTTAATGGGACAACCAGCCACCGGGGAGCTGTTTTTT.

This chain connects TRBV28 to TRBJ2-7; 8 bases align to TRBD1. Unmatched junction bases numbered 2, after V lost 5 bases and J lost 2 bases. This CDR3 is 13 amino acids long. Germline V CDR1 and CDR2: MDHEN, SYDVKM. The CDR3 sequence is CASSRTGTYEQYF. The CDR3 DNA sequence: TGTGCCAGCAGTAGGACAGGGACCTACGAGCAGTACTTC.

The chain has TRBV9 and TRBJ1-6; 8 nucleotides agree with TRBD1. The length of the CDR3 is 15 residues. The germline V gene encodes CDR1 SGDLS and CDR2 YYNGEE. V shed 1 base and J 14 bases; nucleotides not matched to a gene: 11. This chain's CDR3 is CASSVSGQGMAALHF. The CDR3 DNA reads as TGTGCCAGCAGCGTATCAGGACAGGGAATGGCAGCCCTCCACTTT.

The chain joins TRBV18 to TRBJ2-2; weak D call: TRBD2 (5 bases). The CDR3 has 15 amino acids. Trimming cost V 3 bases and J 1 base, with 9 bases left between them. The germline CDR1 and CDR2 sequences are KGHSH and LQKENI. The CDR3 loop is CASSPDWGNTGELFF. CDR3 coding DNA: TGTGCCAGCTCACCGGACTGGGGGAACACCGGGGAGCTGTTTTTT.

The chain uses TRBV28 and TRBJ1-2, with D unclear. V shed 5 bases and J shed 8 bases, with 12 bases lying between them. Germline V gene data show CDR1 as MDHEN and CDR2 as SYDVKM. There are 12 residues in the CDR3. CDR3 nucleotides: TGTGCCAGCAGTCAACGGGAGAGAGGCTACACCTTC. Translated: CASSQRERGYTF.

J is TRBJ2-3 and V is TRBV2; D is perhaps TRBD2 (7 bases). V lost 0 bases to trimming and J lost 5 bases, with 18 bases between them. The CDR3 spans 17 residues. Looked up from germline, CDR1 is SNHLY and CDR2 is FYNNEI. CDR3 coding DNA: TGTGCCAGCAGTGAAGCGGGGGGGCTTCGGGTCGGAGATACGCAGTATTTT. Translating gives CASSEAGGLRVGDTQYF.

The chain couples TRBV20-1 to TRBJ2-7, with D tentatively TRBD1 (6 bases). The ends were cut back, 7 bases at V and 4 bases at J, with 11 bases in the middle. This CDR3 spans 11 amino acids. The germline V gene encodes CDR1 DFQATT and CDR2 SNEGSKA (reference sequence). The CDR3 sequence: CSGGGSYEQYF. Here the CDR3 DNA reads TGCAGTGGAGGGGGAAGTTACGAGCAGTACTTC.